These 17 T cell receptor beta chains were sequenced from one sample in a study of CD8 T cells in Susac syndrome. After extraction with the RNeasy kit, about 0.45 to 1 ug of the RNA was reverse transcribed using random hexamers. TCRdb called the immunoSEQ multiplex PCR reads again in MiXCR, with one record for every CDR3 protein. The repertoire holds some 68,000 distinct CDR3 sequences, with 93% as singletons. The specimen was CD4+ T cells from PBMCs. The receptors come from a human donor with Susac syndrome.

The J gene is TRBJ2-3, the V gene TRBV6-2 or TRBV6-3; either TRBD1 or TRBD2 may supply D (5 bases each). This CDR3 region has 14 residues. V lost 5 bases to trimming and J lost 3 bases, with 12 bases between them. CDR1 is MNHEY and CDR2 is SVGEGT in the germline V gene. CDR3 protein: CASSPPEGTDTQYF. In DNA, the CDR3 is TGTGCCAGCAGTCCGCCTGAGGGGACAGATACGCAGTATTTT.

The chain links TRBV28 to TRBJ1-1, with D hard to call. This CDR3 has 15 amino acids. V lost 8 bases and J 1 base, leaving 17 bases between the germline ends. In germline, CDR1 is MDHEN, CDR2 SYDVKM. This CDR3 reads CASLPGGRPNTEAFF. The DNA of the CDR3 is TGTGCCAGCCTTCCCGGCGGACGGCCGAACACTGAAGCTTTCTTT. The full variable domain, with the rest looked up from reference TRBV28 and TRBJ1-1, is DVKVTQSSRYLVKRTGEKVFLECVQDMDHENMFWYRQDPGLGLRLIYFSYDVKMKEKGDIPEGYSVSREKKERFSLILESASTNQTSMYLCASLPGGRPNTEAFFGQGTRLTVV.

J is TRBJ1-2 and V is TRBV3-1; D might be TRBD1 (5 bases). The CDR3 is 19 amino acids. V lost 0 bases and J 4 bases, leaving 24 bases between the germline ends. Germline CDR1 and CDR2: LGHDT and YNNKEL (reference sequence). CDR3 sequence: CASSQEGGNRVGQLYGYTF. CDR3 bases: TGTGCCAGCAGCCAAGAGGGGGGAAATCGGGTTGGGCAGCTCTATGGCTACACCTTC.

The chain employs TRBV28 and TRBJ1-4; maybe TRBD1 (6 bases). With 4 bases removed from V and 8 bases from J, the gap between germline ends came to 14 bases. CDR1 and CDR2 from the germline V gene are MDHEN and SYDVKM. CDR3 size: 14 residues. CDR3 sequence reads: CASSSNRVKEKLFF. CDR3 nucleotides: TGTGCCAGCAGTTCGAACAGGGTGAAGGAAAAACTGTTTTTT.

The gene calls are TRBV2 and TRBJ1-3; the D is unclear. CDR3 length: 12 residues. V gave up 3 bases and J gave up 4 bases, with 4 bases separating them. Germline V gene data show CDR1 as SNHLY and CDR2 as FYNNEI. CDR3: CASSERGNTIYF. The CDR3 nucleotides are TGTGCCAGCAGTGAGCGCGGAAACACCATATATTTT.

The chain combines TRBV10-3 with TRBJ2-7; the D is unclear. This CDR3 contains 16 residues. Looked up from germline, CDR1 is ENHRY and CDR2 is SYGVKD. The V and J ends lost 0 bases and 3 bases respectively, with 15 bases between them. In DNA, the CDR3 is TGTGCCATCAGTGAGTCGAGTACAGTCCTTAACTACGAGCAGTACTTC. Protein: CAISESSTVLNYEQYF.

The chain joins TRBV7-9 to TRBJ2-6; D perhaps matches TRBD2 (5 bases). The CDR3 spans 15 residues. Germline V CDR1 and CDR2: SEHNR, FQNEAQ (reference sequence). Between the trimmed V and J ends, which lost 5 bases and 4 bases, there was a span of 12 bases. In DNA form, the CDR3 reads TGTGCCAGCAGCCCCCTGGGGAGCGGGGCCAACGTCCTGACTTTC. Protein product: CASSPLGSGANVLTF.

The chain employs TRBV7-9 and TRBJ1-2; a possible D gene is TRBD1 (5 bases). This CDR3 contains 14 residues. V shed 1 base and J shed 8 bases, with 14 bases lying between them. In germline, CDR1 is SEHNR, CDR2 FQNEAQ (reference sequence). CDR3 bases: TGTGCCAGCAGCTTAGAGGGGTCTGTGGAAGGCTACACCTTC. Translating it yields CASSLEGSVEGYTF.

The V and J genes are TRBV21-1 and TRBJ1-5. TRBV21-1 is flagged as a pseudogene. The CDR3 covers 14 residues. The CDR3 DNA sequence: TGTGCCAGCATCACAGGGGTGGGCAATCAGCCCCAGCATTTT. The encoded protein is CASITGVGNQPQHF.

The rearrangement uses TRBV29-1 and TRBJ1-2, with D perhaps TRBD1 (6 bases). Looked up from germline, CDR1 is SQVTM and CDR2 is ANQGSEA. Between the trimmed V and J ends, which lost 0 bases and 5 bases, there was a span of 16 bases. The CDR3 spans 15 residues. CDR3 bases: TGCAGCGTTGAAGATCGCGACAGGACTCTTTATGGCTACACCTTC. Protein product: CSVEDRDRTLYGYTF.

This clonotype appeared once. The chain joins TRBV5-1 to TRBJ2-5; weak D call: TRBD2 (8 bases). Germline CDR1 and CDR2: SGHRS and YFSETQ. There are 16 residues in the CDR3. Trimming removed 0 bases from V and 5 bases from J, with 17 bases in between. Here the CDR3 DNA reads TGCGCCAGCAGCTTGGTCCCGGGAGGGGGCTCTGAGACCCAGTACTTC. Translation gives CASSLVPGGGSETQYF.

V is TRBV7-2 and J is TRBJ2-7; weak D call: TRBD2 (6 bases). V dropped 5 bases and J dropped 2 bases, with 10 bases sitting between them. Germline V gene data show CDR1 as SGHTA and CDR2 as FQGNSA. This CDR3 is 13 amino acids long. The CDR3 reads CASSDRGTYEQYF. CDR3 bases: TGTGCCAGCAGCGACCGGGGGACCTACGAGCAGTACTTC.

The chain employs TRBV14 and TRBJ2-3, with 7 bases lining up with TRBD1. Germline V gene lookup returns CDR1 SGHDN and CDR2 FVKESK. With 3 bases clipped from V and 3 bases from J, the junction kept 9 bases outside the gene matches. This CDR3 is built from 16 residues. CDR3 amino acids: CASSQNRGFRTDTQYF. CDR3 DNA sequence: TGTGCCAGCAGCCAGAACAGGGGATTCAGGACAGATACGCAGTATTTT.

The V gene is TRBV6-2 or TRBV6-3, the J gene TRBJ2-7; 10 bases fit TRBD1. The germline CDR1 and CDR2 sequences are MNHEY and SVGEGT. The CDR3 length is 15 residues. J lost 4 bases, V lost 5 bases, and 8 bases had no gene match. The CDR3 region is CASSPSGTGVYEQYF. DNA of the CDR3: TGTGCCAGCAGTCCCTCCGGGACAGGGGTGTACGAGCAGTACTTC.

This chain links TRBV7-2 with TRBJ2-1, with D possibly being TRBD2 (6 bases). V dropped 3 bases and J dropped 4 bases, with 19 bases sitting between them. The CDR3 is made up of 17 amino acids. The V gene's germline CDR1 is SGHTA and CDR2 FQGNSA. This CDR3 is CASSFPLGTGVYNEQFF. The CDR3, as DNA: TGTGCCAGCAGCTTTCCTCTCGGGACTGGGGTTTACAATGAGCAGTTCTTC.

The gene calls are TRBV12-3 or TRBV12-4 and TRBJ2-4; TRBD1 matches at 11 bases. The V segment lost 5 bases and the J segment 4 bases; nucleotides outside the gene matches: 7. The CDR3 sequence is 16 residues long. The CDR3 bases are TGTGCCAGCAGTCCATACTGGGACAGGGGGAAAAACATTCAGTACTTC. This sequence encodes CASSPYWDRGKNIQYF.

This clonotype was seen a handful of times. This chain links TRBV7-9 with TRBJ2-7; D not resolved. The CDR3 has 13 amino acids. Looked up from germline, CDR1 is SEHNR and CDR2 is FQNEAQ (reference sequence). Trimming took 2 bases from V and 10 from J, leaving 15 bases between them. DNA of the CDR3: TGTGCCAGCAGCTTATATGAATGGGATGATCAGTACTTC. This sequence encodes CASSLYEWDDQYF. The full variable domain, in which reference TRBV7-9 and TRBJ2-7 provide the parts outside the CDR3, is DTGVSQNPRHKITKRGQNVTFRCDPISEHNRLYWYRQTLGQGPEFLTYFQNEAQLEKSRLLSDRFSAERPKGSFSTLEIQRTEQGDSAMYLCASSLYEWDDQYFGPGTRLTVT.